These 21 T cell receptor beta chains were sequenced from one sample in a study of T cell clonality in common variable immunodeficiency. Sequencing was performed with immunoSEQ multiplex PCR; in TCRdb, only in-frame clones are kept and a portion is missing. This sample has tens of thousands of clones and no singletons, with approximately 9.8% in the ten largest. The sequencing input was peripheral blood mononuclear cells. These receptors all stem from a person aged 18 to 75 in good health.

This clone was counted ten times or more. The read falls 3 residues short of the CDR3 end, and the missing part is taken from the germline J gene. This chain uses TRBV18 with TRBJ2-3; D is perhaps TRBD2 (5 bases). This CDR3 is 18 amino acids long. Trimming removed 3 bases at V and 1 base at J, with 20 bases between. Germline V lookup: CDR1 KGHSH, CDR2 LQKENI. Partial CDR3 DNA: TGTGCCAGCTCACCTACCCCCCCCCGGGGTGGGCGCACAGATACG. It codes for CASSPTPPRGGRTDT. The CDR3 in its entirety is CASSPTPPRGGRTDTQYF.

This clone was counted only a few times. The read finishes 3 residues shy of the CDR3 end, and the germline J gene is used to complete it. In the same sample, other DNA sequences code for this CDR3. This sequence joins TRBV7-8 and TRBJ2-7; D is undetermined. Trimming pared 5 bases from V and 2 bases from J, leaving 16 bases between. CDR1 is SGHVS and CDR2 is FQNEAQ in the germline V gene. The CDR3 contains 15 residues. Here the CDR3 reads CASSRGHSPPYEQYF. The covered CDR3 bases are TGTGCCAGCAGCCGCGGCCACTCGCCGCCCTACGAG. The whole variable domain, remainder taken from reference TRBV7-8 and TRBJ2-7, is GAGVSQSPRYKVAKRGQDVALRCDPISGHVSLFWYQQALGQGPEFLTYFQNEAQLDKSGLPSDRFFAERPEGSVSTLKIQRTQQEDSAVYLCASSRGHSPPYEQYFGPGTRLTVT.

This clone was seen at least ten times. The read finishes 3 residues shy of the CDR3 end, and the germline J gene is used to complete it. The V and J genes are TRBV7-2 and TRBJ1-6, with D unresolved. CDR1 and CDR2 (germline): SGHTA, FQGNSA. Trimming pared 1 base from V and 7 bases from J, leaving 8 bases between. The CDR3 is made up of 14 amino acids. The sequenced CDR3 bases are TGTGCCAGCAGCTTAGAGAGCCGCAATTCACCC. This encodes CASSLESRNSP. The whole CDR3 region reads CASSLESRNSPLHF.

At least ten counts were recorded for this clone. The read terminates 3 residues before the CDR3 end, so the remaining end is supplied by the germline J gene. The J gene is TRBJ2-7, the V gene TRBV28, with a weak D call TRBD1 (6 bases). The CDR3 extends over 14 amino acids. From germline, CDR1 is MDHEN and CDR2 SYDVKM. The V end lost 3 bases, the J end lost 2 bases, and 11 bases lay between the germline ends. The chain's CDR3 is CASSLGQGPYEQYF. The covered CDR3 bases are TGTGCCAGCAGTTTGGGGCAGGGGCCCTACGAG.

This clone was counted many times. The DNA ends 3 residues before the CDR3 does, and the rest of the CDR3 is filled in from the germline J gene. The V gene is TRBV14, the J gene TRBJ2-7; unclear D gene. The CDR3 length is 16 residues. V was shortened by 1 base and J by 2 bases, with 15 bases between the two germline ends. In germline, CDR1 is SGHDN, CDR2 FVKESK. The CDR3 bases that were read are TGTGCCAGCAGCCAAGTTTCCCCCCCGAGCGCCTACGAG. The encoded protein is CASSQVSPPSAYE. The complete CDR3 protein is CASSQVSPPSAYEQYF.

Many counts were recorded for this clone. The read ends 3 residues before the CDR3 terminus; that terminus is restored from the germline J gene. The rearrangement joins TRBV28 to TRBJ1-1; D remains ambiguous. The CDR3 is 12 residues long. Germline CDR1 MDHEN, CDR2 SYDVKM. The sequenced CDR3 bases are TGTGCCAGCAGTTTAGTCAGGAGGGAA. It encodes CASSLVRRE. In full, the CDR3 is CASSLVRREAFF. Using reference TRBV28 and TRBJ1-1 for the parts outside the CDR3, the full variable domain is DVKVTQSSRYLVKRTGEKVFLECVQDMDHENMFWYRQDPGLGLRLIYFSYDVKMKEKGDIPEGYSVSREKKERFSLILESASTNQTSMYLCASSLVRREAFFGQGTRLTVV.

The sample holds many counts of this clone. The read is 3 residues too short to cover the CDR3 end, so that end is filled in from the germline J gene. The chain recombines TRBV30 with TRBJ2-3; 12 bases line up with TRBD2. Germline V gives CDR1 GTSNPN, CDR2 SVGIG (reference sequence). The CDR3 loop spans 14 amino acids. The sequenced CDR3 bases are TGTGCCTGGAGTTTACTAGCGGGAGGAGAGACG. As protein: CAWSLLAGGET. The whole CDR3 is CAWSLLAGGETQYF.

This clone was counted between two and nine times. The read terminates 3 residues ahead of where the CDR3 ends, so the germline J gene completes it. The gene calls are TRBV30 and TRBJ2-7; perhaps TRBD1 as D (6 bases). CDR3 length equals 13 residues. Germline assignment: CDR1 GTSNPN and CDR2 SVGIG (reference sequence). V lost 2 bases and J 5 bases, leaving 13 bases between the germline ends. CDR3 bases read: TGTGCCTGGAGTCCCCTCGAGGGGGACGAG. As protein: CAWSPLEGDE. The entire CDR3 is CAWSPLEGDEQYF.

Ten or more counts support this clone. From the germline J gene comes the end of the CDR3, since the read stops 3 residues before it. This sequence joins TRBV6-1 and TRBJ1-2; D perhaps matches TRBD1 (5 bases). The V end lost 1 base, the J end lost 5 bases, and 14 bases lay between the germline ends. CDR3 length equals 15 residues. Germline CDR1 is MNHNS and CDR2 is SASEGT. The CDR3 sequence is CASSEEAPSGYGYTF. The CDR3 DNA, read in part, is TGTGCCAGCAGTGAAGAGGCACCCTCAGGGTATGGC.

At least ten counts were recorded for this clone. One end of the junction is discordant with germline, which a read error may explain. The sequence runs out 3 residues before the end of the CDR3; the remainder is reconstructed from the germline J gene. The chain links TRBV7-7 to TRBJ2-5, with D possibly being TRBD1 (6 bases). The germline V gene has CDR1 SSHAT and CDR2 FNYEAQ (reference sequence). This CDR3 region has 13 residues. The CDR3 sequence is CASSLGQQETQYF. The sequenced CDR3 bases are TGTGCTAGCAGCTTAGGACAGCAAGAGACC.

This clone was seen repeatedly, ten times or more. The read terminates 3 residues ahead of where the CDR3 ends, so the germline J gene completes it. The rearrangement joins TRBV20-1 to TRBJ1-4; no firm D call. Trimming pared 3 bases from V and 8 bases from J, leaving 7 bases between. CDR1 DFQATT and CDR2 SNEGSKA come from the germline V gene (reference sequence). The CDR3 is made up of 11 amino acids. The CDR3 sequence is CSARAEEKLFF. CDR3 DNA, as far as it was read: TGCAGTGCTAGGGCTGAGGAAAAA.

This clone came up many times. The CDR3 extends 3 residues past the end of the read, so its final part is completed from the germline J gene. The genes are TRBV3-1 (or the pseudogene TRBV3-2) and TRBJ2-1, with 7 nucleotides matching TRBD2. This CDR3 has 14 amino acids. Per the germline V gene, CDR1 is LGHDT and CDR2 is YNNKEL (reference sequence). V was pared by 0 bases and J by 6 bases, with 2 bases of the junction left unmatched. CDR3 sequence: CASSQDGLVNEQFF. The CDR3 bases that were read are TGTGCCAGCAGCCAAGATGGACTAGTCAATGAG.

A few counts support this clone. The read falls 3 residues short of the CDR3 end, and the missing part is taken from the germline J gene. The rearrangement uses TRBV7-3 and TRBJ1-2; tentative D call: TRBD1 (6 bases). CDR1 SGHTA and CDR2 FQGTGA come from the germline V gene. The CDR3 spans 15 residues. CDR3 DNA (partial): TGTGCCAGCAGCTTAGACAGGCAGCACTACAATGAC. Protein product: CASSLDRQHYND. Given in full, the CDR3 is CASSLDRQHYNDYTF. The entire variable domain, with the rest obtained from reference TRBV7-3 and TRBJ1-2, is as follows: GAGVSQTPSNKVTEKGKYVELRCDPISGHTALYWYRQSLGQGPEFLIYFQGTGAADDSGLPNDRFFAVRPEGSVSTLKIQRTERGDSAVYLCASSLDRQHYNDYTFGSGTRLTVV.

This clone was picked up many times. The CDR3 is cut off 3 residues early in the read; its end comes from the germline J gene. This chain links TRBV2 with TRBJ2-1; 7 bases map to TRBD1. CDR1 is SNHLY and CDR2 is FYNNEI in the germline V gene. Trimming removed 7 bases from V and 5 bases from J; junction bases left unmatched: 5. The CDR3 is made up of 13 amino acids. The CDR3 DNA, read in part, is TGTGCCAGCAAACAGGGGAGCAACAATGAG. Translating it yields CASKQGSNNE. The full-length CDR3 reads as CASKQGSNNEQFF.

This clone was recorded at least ten times. The read ends 3 residues before the CDR3 terminus; that terminus is restored from the germline J gene. The chain combines TRBV18 with TRBJ1-6; D is possibly TRBD1 (5 bases). The CDR3 is made up of 14 amino acids. Trimming pared 3 bases from V and 8 bases from J, leaving 11 bases between. Germline CDR1 reads KGHSH; CDR2 reads LQKENI. Here the CDR3 reads CASSPAGPDSPLHF. The part of the CDR3 DNA that was read is TGTGCCAGCTCACCGGCAGGGCCGGATTCACCC. Full variable domain (rest looked up from reference TRBV18 and TRBJ1-6): NAGVMQNPRHLVRRRGQEARLRCSPMKGHSHVYWYRQLPEEGLKFMVYLQKENIIDESGMPKERFSAEFPKEGPSILRIQQVVRGDSAAYFCASSPAGPDSPLHFGNGTRLTVT.

This clone was recorded many times. The CDR3 end falls 3 residues outside the read, so it is completed with the germline J gene. The chain links TRBV10-1 to TRBJ2-1; D possibly corresponds to TRBD2 (7 bases). The CDR3 is 14 residues long. V lost 4 bases, J lost 8 bases, and 15 bases lay in between. Germline V gene sequence: CDR1 WNHNN, CDR2 SYGVQD (reference sequence). The sequenced part of the CDR3 DNA is TGCGCCAGCAGTGCCGGGGGGTCAGGGGATGAG. Translating gives CASSAGGSGDE. Given in full, the CDR3 is CASSAGGSGDEQFF.

This clone was observed at least ten times. The CDR3 extends 3 residues past the end of the read, so its final part is completed from the germline J gene. The chain uses TRBV6-2 or TRBV6-3 and TRBJ2-1; 13 positions match TRBD2. Looked up from germline, CDR1 is MNHEY and CDR2 is SVGEGT. V shed 5 bases and J 4 bases; nucleotides not matched to a gene: 8. The CDR3 runs to 17 residues. CDR3 protein: CASSPRTSGSRYNEQFF. CDR3 bases read: TGTGCCAGCAGTCCCCGGACTAGCGGGAGTAGATACAATGAG.

This clone has a handful of counts. The read terminates 3 residues ahead of where the CDR3 ends, so the germline J gene completes it. This chain connects TRBV6-1 to TRBJ1-2; D gene uncertain. The CDR3 is 13 amino acids. Germline CDR1 reads MNHNS; CDR2 reads SASEGT. CDR3 loop: CASSDRFTDTYTF. The CDR3 DNA, read in part, is TGTGCCAGCAGTGACAGGTTCACAGATACC.

Turning to this clone: The read finishes 3 residues shy of the CDR3 end, and the germline J gene is used to complete it. The chain has TRBV30 and TRBJ1-2; 11 bases fit TRBD1. Per the germline V gene, CDR1 is GTSNPN and CDR2 is SVGIG (reference sequence). The CDR3 is 14 residues long. CDR3 residues: CAWRDRGLTDTYTF. The sequenced CDR3 bases are TGTGCCTGGAGGGACAGGGGGCTAACAGATACC.

Details on this clone: The junction departs from the called germline gene at one end, perhaps through a read error. The read terminates 3 residues ahead of where the CDR3 ends, so the germline J gene completes it. The sample holds other DNA sequences that translate to the same CDR3. The chain carries TRBV30 and TRBJ2-3; 9 bases fit TRBD2. The CDR3 has 14 amino acids. In germline, CDR1 is GTSNPN, CDR2 SVGIG (reference sequence). CDR3 DNA (partial): TGTGCCTGGAGGGCGGCTAGCGGGACAGACACG. Its translation is CAWRAASGTDT. The whole CDR3 sequence is CAWRAASGTDTQYF.

This clone was recorded at least ten times. The read gets to within 3 residues of the CDR3 end, and the germline J gene fills in the rest. The gene calls are TRBV2 and TRBJ2-3; 13 bases line up with TRBD2. The length of the CDR3 is 18 residues. In germline, CDR1 is SNHLY, CDR2 FYNNEI. V lost 2 bases to trimming and J lost 0 bases; unmatched junction nucleotides: 5. CDR3 DNA (partial): TGTGCCAGCAGTGAAAGACTAGCGGGAGGTCGGAGCACAGATACG. Translating gives CASSERLAGGRSTDT. The complete CDR3 reads CASSERLAGGRSTDTQYF.